A single sample is the source of the 15 T cell receptor beta chains below, sequenced in a study of beta chain features in type 1 diabetes (dated by TCRdb to between 2018 and 2020). Receptor amplification or capture employed the immunoSEQ multiplex PCR assay. All of the isolated RNA was reverse transcribed with the High Capacity cDNA Reverse Transcription Kit, so expressed TCRB transcripts were sequenced. This is the immuneACCESS table as TCRdb keeps it, with only in-frame sequences that have V and J called. A part of the clones is gone; compared with another copy, unresolved V genes explain less than half, and the rest is unexplained. In all, the sample holds about 230,000 clones, and about 9.3% of those were seen once. Together, the top ten hold just under 0.035% of the sample. The sample consisted of naive CD4+ T cells from blood. What the cell subset or site label conveys for this sample: true naive CD4+ T cells. The receptors shown here come from a woman aged 18 to 35 in good health.

This clone was observed a few times. The rearrangement joins TRBV5-1 to TRBJ2-3; 11 bases agree with TRBD1. In germline, CDR1 is SGHRS, CDR2 YFSETQ. The CDR3 contains 17 residues. V gave up 3 bases and J gave up 4 bases; unmatched junction bases: 10. CDR3 loop: CASSYPVGTGGSDTQYF. The CDR3 DNA reads TGCGCCAGCAGCTATCCCGTTGGGACAGGGGGATCAGATACGCAGTATTTT.

This clone was detected a few times. This chain joins TRBV2 and TRBJ2-5; D is ambiguous. V gave up 1 base and J gave up 0 bases, with 6 bases separating them. CDR1 SNHLY and CDR2 FYNNEI come from the germline V gene. The CDR3 is 14 residues long. CDR3 protein: CASSEVTDQETQYF. The DNA of the CDR3 is TGTGCCAGCAGTGAAGTAACAGACCAAGAGACCCAGTACTTC.

This chain connects TRBV9 to TRBJ1-6; possible D gene TRBD1, 6 bases. The length of the CDR3 is 16 residues. Deletions cut 4 bases from V and 9 bases from J, with 20 bases between. The germline CDR1 and CDR2 sequences are SGDLS and YYNGEE. The CDR3 DNA reads TGTGCCAGCAGCCCAACGGACAGCCCTAGGGGTTCACCCCTCCACTTT. It yields the protein CASSPTDSPRGSPLHF. Complete variable domain (other parts from reference TRBV9 and TRBJ1-6): DSGVTQTPKHLITATGQRVTLRCSPRSGDLSVYWYQQSLDQGLQFLIQYYNGEERAKGNILERFSAQQFPDLHSELNLSSLELGDSALYFCASSPTDSPRGSPLHFGNGTRLTVT.

J is TRBJ1-2 and V is TRBV19; D is undetermined. CDR1 is LNHDA and CDR2 is SQIVND in the germline V gene (reference sequence). This CDR3 contains 16 residues. V was clipped by 5 bases and J by 2 bases, with 18 bases between them. The CDR3 region is CASSPEGLLGNYGYTF. Written as DNA, the CDR3 is TGTGCCAGTAGTCCCGAGGGCCTGCTCGGAAACTATGGCTACACCTTC.

This clone has more than one count but fewer than ten. The J gene is TRBJ2-5, the V gene TRBV6-1; maybe TRBD2 (5 bases). Trimming took off 6 bases at V and 3 bases at J, with 11 bases between the two ends. This CDR3 spans 13 amino acids. The V gene's germline CDR1 is MNHNS and CDR2 SASEGT. Here the CDR3 DNA reads TGTGCCAGCAGGGACTCGAGGAAAGAGACCCAGTACTTC. It translates to CASRDSRKETQYF.

Only a few counts were recorded for this clone. The J gene is TRBJ2-6, the V gene TRBV2; D perhaps matches TRBD1 (5 bases). The CDR3 has 16 residues. Per germline, CDR1 SNHLY and CDR2 FYNNEI. The V end lost 2 bases, the J end lost 0 bases, and 8 bases lay between the germline ends. The CDR3 sequence: CASSEQGFSGANVLTF. The CDR3 DNA reads TGTGCCAGCAGTGAACAGGGATTCTCTGGGGCCAACGTCCTGACTTTC.

Only a few counts were recorded for this clone. CDR3 coding DNA: TGCGCCAGCAGCGCCCGGGACAGGGGGCTCTACGAGCAGTACTTC. This gives the protein CASSARDRGLYEQYF. V and J are TRBV5-1 and TRBJ2-7; TRBD1 matches 12 bases. This CDR3 spans 15 amino acids. Trimming at V came to 4 bases and at J to 3 bases, leaving 5 bases not matched to a gene. Germline V CDR1 and CDR2: SGHRS, YFSETQ.

The chain is built from TRBV18 and TRBJ2-1, with 15 positions matching TRBD2. V shed 3 bases and J 7 bases; nucleotides not matched to a gene: 16. CDR1 and CDR2 from the germline V gene are KGHSH and LQKENI. This CDR3 has 20 amino acids. As DNA, the CDR3 is TGTGCCAGCTCACCGTCCAACAGCCTTGCCGGGACTAGCGGGAGGAATGAGCAGTTCTTC. This sequence encodes CASSPSNSLAGTSGRNEQFF.

Here the CDR3 reads CASSLRQGPDTQYF. CDR3 DNA: TGCGCCAGCAGCTTGCGACAGGGCCCAGATACGCAGTATTTT. V and J are TRBV5-1 and TRBJ2-3, with 7 nucleotides matching TRBD1. With 1 base clipped from V and 4 bases from J, the junction kept 3 bases outside the gene matches. This CDR3 comprises 14 residues. Germline-derived CDR1 and CDR2 are SGHRS and YFSETQ.

This clone was picked up many times. The chain employs TRBV6-6 and TRBJ1-5, with 7 bases identical to TRBD1. The junction had 10 bases not matched to a gene; V was cut back by 8 bases and J by 6 bases. The CDR3 has 14 residues. Germline V gives CDR1 MNHNY, CDR2 SVGAGI (reference sequence). This CDR3 is CASLSGAGGQPQHF. In DNA, the CDR3 is TGTGCCAGCCTCAGTGGGGCAGGGGGTCAGCCCCAGCATTTT.

This clone was counted a few times. This sequence joins TRBV5-1 and TRBJ1-2, with D perhaps TRBD1 (6 bases). Trimming removed 4 bases at V and 2 bases at J, with 12 bases between. Germline V lookup: CDR1 SGHRS, CDR2 YFSETQ. The CDR3 has 14 amino acids. Here the CDR3 reads CASSQDRTNYGYTF. DNA of the CDR3: TGCGCCAGCAGCCAGGACAGAACCAACTATGGCTACACCTTC.

The chain joins TRBV28 to TRBJ2-1; possibly TRBD2 for D (5 bases). This CDR3 has 15 residues. The V and J ends lost 6 bases and 0 bases respectively, with 12 bases between them. Germline lookup yields CDR1 MDHEN and CDR2 SYDVKM. The CDR3 spells CASSPGRGSYNEQFF. The CDR3 region has the DNA TGTGCCAGCAGCCCCGGACGGGGCTCCTACAATGAGCAGTTCTTC. The entire variable domain, with the rest obtained from reference TRBV28 and TRBJ2-1, is as follows: DVKVTQSSRYLVKRTGEKVFLECVQDMDHENMFWYRQDPGLGLRLIYFSYDVKMKEKGDIPEGYSVSREKKERFSLILESASTNQTSMYLCASSPGRGSYNEQFFGPGTRLTVL.

This clone was picked up a small number of times. The CDR3: CASSLFLREGSYEQYF. The CDR3 bases are TGTGCCAGCAGCTTATTCTTGCGGGAGGGATCCTACGAGCAGTACTTC. The V gene is TRBV7-8, the J gene TRBJ2-7, with TRBD2 identical over 9 bases. This CDR3 has 16 residues. Trimming at V came to 2 bases and at J to 1 base, leaving 6 bases not matched to a gene. Germline V CDR1 and CDR2: SGHVS, FQNEAQ. The whole variable domain, filled in from reference TRBV7-8 and TRBJ2-7, reads GAGVSQSPRYKVAKRGQDVALRCDPISGHVSLFWYQQALGQGPEFLTYFQNEAQLDKSGLPSDRFFAERPEGSVSTLKIQRTQQEDSAVYLCASSLFLREGSYEQYFGPGTRLTVT.

In DNA form, the CDR3 reads TGCGCCAGCAGTGAGTCCGCCAGGCCAGATACGCAGTATTTT. Protein product: CASSESARPDTQYF. The genes are TRBV10-1 and TRBJ2-3; no clear D. The CDR3 length is 14 residues. Germline V gene sequence: CDR1 WNHNN, CDR2 SYGVQD (reference sequence). Trimming stripped 0 bases from V and 4 bases from J, with 8 bases between.

A few counts support this clone. J is TRBJ1-5 and V is TRBV10-3; TRBD1 matches 8 bases. The CDR3 is made up of 15 amino acids. Germline-derived CDR1 and CDR2 are ENHRY and SYGVKD. V lost 5 bases and J lost 2; bases outside the gene matches: 5. CDR3 residues: CAISQATGGNQPQHF. The CDR3 DNA sequence: TGTGCCATCAGTCAGGCGACAGGGGGCAATCAGCCCCAGCATTTT.